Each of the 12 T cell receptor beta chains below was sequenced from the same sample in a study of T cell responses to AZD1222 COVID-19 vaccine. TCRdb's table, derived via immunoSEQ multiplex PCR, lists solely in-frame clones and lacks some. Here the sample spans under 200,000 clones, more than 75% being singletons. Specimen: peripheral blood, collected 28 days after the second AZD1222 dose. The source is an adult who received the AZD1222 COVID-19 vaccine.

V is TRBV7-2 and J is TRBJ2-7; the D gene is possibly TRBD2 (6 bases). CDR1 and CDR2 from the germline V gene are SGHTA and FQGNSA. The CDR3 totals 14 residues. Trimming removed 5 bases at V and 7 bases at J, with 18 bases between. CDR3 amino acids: CASSQRAGVGEQYF. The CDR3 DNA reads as TGTGCCAGCAGCCAGCGGGCGGGTGTGGGGGAGCAGTACTTC.

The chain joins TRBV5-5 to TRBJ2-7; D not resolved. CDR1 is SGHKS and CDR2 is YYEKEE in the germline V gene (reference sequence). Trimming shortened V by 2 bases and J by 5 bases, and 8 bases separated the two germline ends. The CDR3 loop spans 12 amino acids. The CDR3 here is CASSLEWNEQYF. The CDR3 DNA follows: TGTGCCAGCAGCTTAGAGTGGAACGAGCAGTACTTC.

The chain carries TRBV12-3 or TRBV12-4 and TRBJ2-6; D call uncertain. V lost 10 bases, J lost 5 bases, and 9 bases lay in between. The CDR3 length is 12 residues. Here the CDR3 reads CATLGRANVLTF. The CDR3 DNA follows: TGTGCCACACTCGGTCGGGCCAACGTCCTGACTTTC.

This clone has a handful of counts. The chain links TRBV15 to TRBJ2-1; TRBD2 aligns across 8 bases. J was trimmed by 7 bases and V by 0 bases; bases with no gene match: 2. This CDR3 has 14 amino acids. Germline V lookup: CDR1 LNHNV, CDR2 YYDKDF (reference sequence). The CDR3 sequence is CATSRERGDNEQFF. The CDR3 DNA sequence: TGTGCCACCAGCAGAGAGCGGGGGGATAATGAGCAGTTCTTC.

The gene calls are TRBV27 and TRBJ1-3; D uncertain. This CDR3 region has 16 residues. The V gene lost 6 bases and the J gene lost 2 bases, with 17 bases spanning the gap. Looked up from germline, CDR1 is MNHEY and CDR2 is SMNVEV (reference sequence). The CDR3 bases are TGTGCCAGCAGCCGCCTCGGGCGGGGAGCTGGAAACACCATATATTTT. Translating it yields CASSRLGRGAGNTIYF.

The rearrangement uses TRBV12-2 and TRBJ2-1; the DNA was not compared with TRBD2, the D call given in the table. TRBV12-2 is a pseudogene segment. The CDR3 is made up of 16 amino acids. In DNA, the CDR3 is TGTGCAAGTCGCTTGGTAATGTGTAGCTCCTACAATGAGCAGTTCTTC. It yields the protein CASRLVMCSSYNEQFF.

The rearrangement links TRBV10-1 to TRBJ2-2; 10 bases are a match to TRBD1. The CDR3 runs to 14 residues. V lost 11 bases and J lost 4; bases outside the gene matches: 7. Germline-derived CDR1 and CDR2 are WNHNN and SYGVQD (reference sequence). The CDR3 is CAPRGTGVTGELFF. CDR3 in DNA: TGCGCCCCCAGGGGGACAGGGGTCACCGGGGAGCTGTTTTTT.

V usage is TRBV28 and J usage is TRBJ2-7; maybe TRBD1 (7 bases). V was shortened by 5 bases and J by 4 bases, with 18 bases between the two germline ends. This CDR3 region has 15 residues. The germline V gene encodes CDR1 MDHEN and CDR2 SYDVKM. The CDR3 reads CASSAPGGLMYEQYF. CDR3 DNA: TGTGCCAGCAGTGCCCCAGGGGGGTTGATGTACGAGCAGTACTTC. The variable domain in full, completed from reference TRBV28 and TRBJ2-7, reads DVKVTQSSRYLVKRTGEKVFLECVQDMDHENMFWYRQDPGLGLRLIYFSYDVKMKEKGDIPEGYSVSREKKERFSLILESASTNQTSMYLCASSAPGGLMYEQYFGPGTRLTVT.

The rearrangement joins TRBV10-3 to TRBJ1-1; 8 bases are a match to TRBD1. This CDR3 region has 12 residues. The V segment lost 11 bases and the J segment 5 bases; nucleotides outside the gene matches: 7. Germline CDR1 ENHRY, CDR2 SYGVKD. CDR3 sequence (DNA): TGTGCCGTTCAGGGGGCTGAGACTGAAGCTTTCTTT. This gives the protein CAVQGAETEAFF.

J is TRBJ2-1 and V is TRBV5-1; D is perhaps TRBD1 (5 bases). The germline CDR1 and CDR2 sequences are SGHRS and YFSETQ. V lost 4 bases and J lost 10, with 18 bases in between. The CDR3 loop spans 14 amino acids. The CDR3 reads CASSGAVNVGEQFF. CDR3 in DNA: TGCGCCAGCAGCGGGGCAGTCAATGTGGGGGAGCAGTTCTTC. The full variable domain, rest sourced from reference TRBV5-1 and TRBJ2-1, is KAGVTQTPRYLIKTRGQQVTLSCSPISGHRSVSWYQQTPGQGLQFLFEYFSETQRNKGNFPGRFSGRQFSNSRSEMNVSTLELGDSALYLCASSGAVNVGEQFFGPGTRLTVL.

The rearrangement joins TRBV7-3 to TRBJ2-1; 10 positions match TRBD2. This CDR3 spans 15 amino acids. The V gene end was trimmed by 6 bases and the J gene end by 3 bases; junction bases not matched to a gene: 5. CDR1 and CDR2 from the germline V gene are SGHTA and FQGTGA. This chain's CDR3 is CASSRTSGDYNEQFF. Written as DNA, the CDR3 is TGTGCCAGCAGTCGGACTAGCGGAGACTACAATGAGCAGTTCTTC.

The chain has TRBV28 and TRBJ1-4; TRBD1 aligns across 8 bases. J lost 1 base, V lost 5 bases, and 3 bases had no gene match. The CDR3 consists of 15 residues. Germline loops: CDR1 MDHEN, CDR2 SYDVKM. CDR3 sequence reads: CASSAGQGTNEKLFF. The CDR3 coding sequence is TGTGCCAGCAGTGCCGGACAGGGAACTAATGAAAAACTGTTTTTT. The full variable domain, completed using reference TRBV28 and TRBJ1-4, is DVKVTQSSRYLVKRTGEKVFLECVQDMDHENMFWYRQDPGLGLRLIYFSYDVKMKEKGDIPEGYSVSREKKERFSLILESASTNQTSMYLCASSAGQGTNEKLFFGSGTQLSVL.